This T cell receptor (beta chain) derives from a study of Graves' ophthalmopathy and Graves' hyperthyroidism. Study in general: Peripheral blood sampling preceded any treatment and occurred at initial diagnosis. General study points: Stable hyperthyroidism and ophthalmopathy were told apart by a 13-signature model, which achieved around 90% sensitivity and around 77% specificity.

Exclusion covered patients with other autoimmune diseases or uncontrolled infections (as well as pregnancy or lactation). The PBMCs originated from roughly 11 ml of fresh peripheral blood. This clonotype came up many times. Its antigen is undetermined. Trimming removed 2 bases at V and 0 bases at J, with 15 bases between. In germline, CDR1 is MNHEY, CDR2 SVGEGT. This CDR3 is built from 17 residues. RNA transcripts yielded amplified TCR beta CDR3 regions. The workflow started with a first-round RT-PCR run with HTBI primers and then moved on to a second-round multiplex PCR. TCRdb itself ran the multiplex PCR reads through MiXCR, one entry per CDR3 protein. The sample lists about 390,000 distinct CDR3 sequences; approximately 18% were seen once.

The sequence was collected from an adult woman with stable Graves' hyperthyroidism. Source material: peripheral blood. J is TRBJ2-3 and V is TRBV6-2 or TRBV6-3, with D perhaps matching TRBD1 or TRBD2 (5 bases each). The CDR3 sequence is CASSYATGTGSTDTQYF. As DNA, the CDR3 is TGTGCCAGCAGTTACGCCACCGGGACGGGAAGCACAGATACGCAGTATTTT.